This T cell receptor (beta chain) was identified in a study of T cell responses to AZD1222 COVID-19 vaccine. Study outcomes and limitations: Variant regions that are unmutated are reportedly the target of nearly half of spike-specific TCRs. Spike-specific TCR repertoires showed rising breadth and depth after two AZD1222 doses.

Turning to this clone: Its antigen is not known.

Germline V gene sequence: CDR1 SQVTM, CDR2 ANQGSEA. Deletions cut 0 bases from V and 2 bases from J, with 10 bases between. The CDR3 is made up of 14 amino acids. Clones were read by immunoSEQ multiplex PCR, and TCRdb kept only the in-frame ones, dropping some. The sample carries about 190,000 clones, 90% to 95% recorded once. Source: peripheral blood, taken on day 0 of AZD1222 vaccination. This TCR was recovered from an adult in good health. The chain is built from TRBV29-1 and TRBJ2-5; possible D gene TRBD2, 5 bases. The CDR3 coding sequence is TGCAGCGTTGAAGATCTCGGGGAACAAGAGACCCAGTACTTC. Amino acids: CSVEDLGEQETQYF.